This T cell receptor (beta chain) came from a study of shared clonotypes between healthy human individuals. Study summary: CD4 naive and CD4 memory each took three plates per donor, while CD8 naive took two and CD8 memory one.

The repertoire was sequenced with immunoSEQ multiplex PCR; TCRdb's copy has only in-frame clones and lacks some. The sample carries about 2 million clones, roughly 94% recorded once. CDR3 length: 14 amino acids. Germline V gives CDR1 MNHNS, CDR2 SASEGT. V shed 1 base and J shed 1 base, with 7 bases lying between them. Partitioning of CD4+ cells yielded a CD45RA+ naive subset and a CD45RA-negative memory subset. The receptor was isolated from a man between 18 and 35 years old in good health. Sequenced input: naive CD4+ T cells sorted from blood. As to subset: CD45RA+ positively selected. The chain couples TRBV6-1 to TRBJ1-1; unclear D gene. CDR3 sequence (DNA): TGTGCCAGCAGTGAAGTAGGCAGGAACACTGAAGCTTTCTTT. This gives the protein CASSEVGRNTEAFF.